This TCR beta chain was profiled in a study of T cell changes during pregnancy in multiple sclerosis. Some clones are missing from TCRdb's copy, which holds only in-frame ones; the method was immunoSEQ multiplex PCR. The sample yields tens of thousands of clones, 80% to 95% seen once. The CDR3 spans 18 residues. Germline V gene sequence: CDR1 SGHVS, CDR2 FNYEAQ. The V end was cut by 2 bases, the J end by 7 bases, with 26 bases between. V gene TRBV7-6 combines with J gene TRBJ1-1; D not certain. This receptor was taken from a female donor with multiple sclerosis, enrolled in a pregnancy study. Here the sequenced sample was CD8+ T cells from peripheral blood mononuclear cells, taken after pregnancy. The CDR3 sequence: CASSLTGPPDFREGEAFF. CDR3 nucleotide sequence: TGTGCCAGCAGCTTAACTGGACCCCCTGATTTTAGGGAGGGTGAAGCTTTCTTT.